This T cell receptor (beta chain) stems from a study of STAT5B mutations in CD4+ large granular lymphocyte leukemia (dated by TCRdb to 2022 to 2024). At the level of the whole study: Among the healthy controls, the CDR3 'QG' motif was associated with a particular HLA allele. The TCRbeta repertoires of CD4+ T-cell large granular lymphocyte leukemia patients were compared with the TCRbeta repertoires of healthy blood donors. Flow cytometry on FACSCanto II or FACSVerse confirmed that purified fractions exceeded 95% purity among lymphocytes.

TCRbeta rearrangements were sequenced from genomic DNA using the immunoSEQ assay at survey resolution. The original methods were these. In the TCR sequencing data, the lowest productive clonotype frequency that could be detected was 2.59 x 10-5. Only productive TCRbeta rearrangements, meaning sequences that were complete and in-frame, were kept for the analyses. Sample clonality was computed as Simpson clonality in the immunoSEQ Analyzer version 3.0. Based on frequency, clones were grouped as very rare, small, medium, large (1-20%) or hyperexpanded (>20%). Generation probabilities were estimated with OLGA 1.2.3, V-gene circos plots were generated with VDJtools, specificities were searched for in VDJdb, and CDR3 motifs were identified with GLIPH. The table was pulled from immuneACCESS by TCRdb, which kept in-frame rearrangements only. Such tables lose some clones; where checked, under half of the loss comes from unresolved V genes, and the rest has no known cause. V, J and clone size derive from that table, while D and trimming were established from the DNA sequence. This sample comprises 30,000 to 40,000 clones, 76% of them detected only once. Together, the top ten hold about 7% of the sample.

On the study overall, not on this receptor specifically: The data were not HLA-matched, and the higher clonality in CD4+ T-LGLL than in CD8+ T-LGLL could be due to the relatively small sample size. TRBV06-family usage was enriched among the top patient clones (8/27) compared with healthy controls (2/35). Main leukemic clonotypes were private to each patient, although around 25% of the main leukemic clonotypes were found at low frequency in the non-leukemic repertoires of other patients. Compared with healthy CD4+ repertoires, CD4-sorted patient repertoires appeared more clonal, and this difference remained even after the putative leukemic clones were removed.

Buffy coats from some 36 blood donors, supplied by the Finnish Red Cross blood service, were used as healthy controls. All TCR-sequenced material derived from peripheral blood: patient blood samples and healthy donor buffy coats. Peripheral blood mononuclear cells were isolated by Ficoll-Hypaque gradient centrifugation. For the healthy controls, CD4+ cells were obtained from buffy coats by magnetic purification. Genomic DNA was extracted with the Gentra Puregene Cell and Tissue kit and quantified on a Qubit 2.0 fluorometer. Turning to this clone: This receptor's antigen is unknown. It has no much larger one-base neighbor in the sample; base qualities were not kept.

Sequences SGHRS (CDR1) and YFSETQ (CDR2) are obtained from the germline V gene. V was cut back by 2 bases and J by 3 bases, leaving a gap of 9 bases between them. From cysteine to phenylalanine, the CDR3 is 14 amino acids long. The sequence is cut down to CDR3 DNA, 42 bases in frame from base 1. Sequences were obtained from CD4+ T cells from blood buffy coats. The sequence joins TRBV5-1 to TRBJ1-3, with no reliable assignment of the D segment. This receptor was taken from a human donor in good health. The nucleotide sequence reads TGCGCCAGCAGCTTTAACAGCGGTGGAAACACCATATATTTT. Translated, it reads CASSFNSGGNTIYF.